This TCR beta chain stems from a study of T cells in localized non-small cell lung cancer. Some clones are missing from TCRdb's copy, which holds only in-frame ones; the method was immunoSEQ multiplex PCR. The repertoire has 53,000 or so clones, approximately 90% of them found once; the top ten carry around 20%. About this clone: Its antigen remains unknown.

Study outcomes and limitations: Density of T cells in blood, when higher, went with longer overall survival. Compared with tumor, uninvolved adjacent lung displayed greater T cell clonality, ranking highest overall. Multi-region tumor sequencing was not done, so intratumor heterogeneity could not be excluded. A median of around 58 clones ranked among the top 100 in tumor appeared in adjacent lung.

The sequence came from a man aged 40-75 years with stage I lung adenocarcinoma. This sample comprised peripheral blood, obtained before any cancer treatment.

The CDR3 sequence is CASSPGQGARVSTEAFF. CDR3 coding DNA: TGCGCCAGCAGCCCGGGACAGGGGGCGCGGGTCAGCACTGAAGCTTTCTTT. The rearrangement uses TRBV5-1 and TRBJ1-1; TRBD1 matches 12 bases. Germline trimming cut 4 bases from V and 4 bases from J; bases unmatched to any gene: 11. The germline V gene encodes CDR1 SGHRS and CDR2 YFSETQ. This CDR3 region has 17 residues.